This T cell receptor (beta chain) is from a study of OX40 agonist ivuxolimab in advanced cancers. Study background: Ivuxolimab, an antibody acting as an agonist of OX40 (CD134), was used to treat patients. Patients with prior anti-PD-1, anti-PD-L1 or anti-CTLA-4 therapy were eligible; 40% had some.

TCRdb keeps only in-frame clones here, not all; method: immunoSEQ multiplex PCR. The table has approximately 62,000 clones, over 75% seen once; the top ten hold around 5.1%. CDR1 is MGHRA and CDR2 is YSYEKL in the germline V gene. V shed 2 bases, J shed 6 bases, and the junction held 11 bases outside the gene matches. This CDR3 is built from 16 residues. The source material was CD4+ or CD8+ T cells sorted from blood, sampled in a trial of the OX40 agonist ivuxolimab. V is TRBV4-1 and J is TRBJ2-3, with TRBD2 matching 7 bases. This clonotype was obtained from an adult with an advanced solid tumor such as melanoma, head and neck, liver or kidney cancer. The CDR3 region is CASSQPNGGRVDTQYF. The CDR3 DNA sequence: TGCGCCAGCAGCCAACCTAACGGGGGGAGGGTTGATACGCAGTATTTT.